The T cell receptor (beta chain) described here comes from a study of T cell changes during pregnancy in multiple sclerosis. This CDR3 is 17 amino acids long. Sequenced by immunoSEQ multiplex PCR; TCRdb stores in-frame clones only, minus some. The repertoire holds 50,000 to 60,000 clones, with about nine tenths as singletons. The TCR comes from a female donor in good health, enrolled as a control in a pregnancy study. The sequenced sample was peripheral blood, obtained in the first trimester of pregnancy. The J gene is TRBJ1-6, the V gene TRBV21-1; the DNA was not used to check the table's D call, TRBD1. TRBV21-1 is a known pseudogene. The CDR3 loop is CASSNTSPDSPNSPLHF. The CDR3 DNA reads as TGTGCCAGCAGCAACACCAGTCCGGACAGCCCTAATTCACCCCTCCACTTT.